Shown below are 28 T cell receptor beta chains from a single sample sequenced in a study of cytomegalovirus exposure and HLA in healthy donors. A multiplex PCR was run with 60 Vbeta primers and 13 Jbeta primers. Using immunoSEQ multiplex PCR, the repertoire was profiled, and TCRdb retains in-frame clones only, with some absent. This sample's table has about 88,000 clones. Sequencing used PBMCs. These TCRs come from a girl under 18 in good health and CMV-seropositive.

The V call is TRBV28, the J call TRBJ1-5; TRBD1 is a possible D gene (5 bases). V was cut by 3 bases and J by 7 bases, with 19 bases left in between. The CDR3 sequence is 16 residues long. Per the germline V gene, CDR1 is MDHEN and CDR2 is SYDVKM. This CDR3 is CASSLAFGGWGQPQHF. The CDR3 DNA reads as TGTGCCAGCAGTTTGGCGTTTGGGGGGTGGGGGCAGCCCCAGCATTTT.

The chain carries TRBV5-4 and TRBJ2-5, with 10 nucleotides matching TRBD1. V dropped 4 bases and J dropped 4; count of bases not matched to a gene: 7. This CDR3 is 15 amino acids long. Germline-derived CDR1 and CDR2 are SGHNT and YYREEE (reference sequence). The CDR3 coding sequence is TGTGCCAGCAGCGGAGGACAGGGGGGGAGAGAGACCCAGTACTTC. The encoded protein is CASSGGQGGRETQYF.

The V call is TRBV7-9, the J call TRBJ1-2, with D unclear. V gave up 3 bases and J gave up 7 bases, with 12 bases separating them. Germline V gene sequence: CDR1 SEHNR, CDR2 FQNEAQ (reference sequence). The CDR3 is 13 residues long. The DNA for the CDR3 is TGTGCCAGCAGCTTGCCCCCGGGTCTTGGCTACACCTTC. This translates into CASSLPPGLGYTF. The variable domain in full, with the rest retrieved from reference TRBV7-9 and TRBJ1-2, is DTGVSQNPRHKITKRGQNVTFRCDPISEHNRLYWYRQTLGQGPEFLTYFQNEAQLEKSRLLSDRFSAERPKGSFSTLEIQRTEQGDSAMYLCASSLPPGLGYTFGSGTRLTVV.

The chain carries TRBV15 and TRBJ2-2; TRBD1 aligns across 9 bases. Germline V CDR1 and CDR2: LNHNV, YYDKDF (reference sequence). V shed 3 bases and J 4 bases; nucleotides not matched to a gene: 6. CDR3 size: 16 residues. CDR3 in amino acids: CATSRQQGASTGELFF. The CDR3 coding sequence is TGTGCCACCAGCAGGCAACAGGGGGCAAGCACCGGGGAGCTGTTTTTT.

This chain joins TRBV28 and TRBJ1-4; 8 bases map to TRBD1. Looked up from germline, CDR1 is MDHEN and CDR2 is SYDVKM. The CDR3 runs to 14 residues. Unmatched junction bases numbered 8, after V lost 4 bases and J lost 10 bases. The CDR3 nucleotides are TGTGCCAGCAGTTCGCAGGGGGCTTCTGGAAAACTGTTTTTT. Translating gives CASSSQGASGKLFF.

CDR3 protein: CASSQEALGTGGRETQYF. The CDR3 nucleotides are TGCGCCAGCAGCCAAGAAGCCTTAGGGACAGGGGGTCGAGAGACCCAGTACTTC. The V gene is TRBV4-3, the J gene TRBJ2-5; 11 bases map to TRBD1. This CDR3 is built from 18 residues. CDR1 and CDR2 (germline): LGHNA, YSLEER. The ends lost 0 bases at V and 4 bases at J; junction bases unmatched: 10.

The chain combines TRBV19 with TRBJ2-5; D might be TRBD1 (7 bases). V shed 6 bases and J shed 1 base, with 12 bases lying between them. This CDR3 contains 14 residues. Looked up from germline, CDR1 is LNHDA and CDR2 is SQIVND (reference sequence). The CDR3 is CASRQGDFQETQYF. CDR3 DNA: TGTGCCAGTAGGCAGGGGGACTTCCAAGAGACCCAGTACTTC.

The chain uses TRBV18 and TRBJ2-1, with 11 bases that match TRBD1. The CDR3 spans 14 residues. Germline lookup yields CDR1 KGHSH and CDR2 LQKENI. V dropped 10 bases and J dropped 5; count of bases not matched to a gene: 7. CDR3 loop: CATGTGGSDNEQFF. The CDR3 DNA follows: TGTGCCACAGGGACAGGGGGGTCCGACAATGAGCAGTTCTTC.

CDR3 nucleotide sequence: TGTGCCAGCAATACAGGGGGTAAAGGGTATGGCTACACCTTC. Residues: CASNTGGKGYGYTF. V is TRBV6-5 and J is TRBJ1-2; 8 bases are a match to TRBD1. Per germline, CDR1 MNHEY and CDR2 SVGAGI. The CDR3 extends over 14 amino acids. V was pared by 7 bases and J by 5 bases, with 9 bases of the junction left unmatched.

The CDR3 bases are TGTGCCAGCAGGGGGACTAACACTGAAGCTTTCTTT. The encoded protein is CASRGTNTEAFF. The chain has TRBV9 and TRBJ1-1; tentatively, D is TRBD1 (5 bases). Germline lookup yields CDR1 SGDLS and CDR2 YYNGEE. This CDR3 spans 12 amino acids. V dropped 5 bases and J dropped 2 bases, with 7 bases sitting between them.

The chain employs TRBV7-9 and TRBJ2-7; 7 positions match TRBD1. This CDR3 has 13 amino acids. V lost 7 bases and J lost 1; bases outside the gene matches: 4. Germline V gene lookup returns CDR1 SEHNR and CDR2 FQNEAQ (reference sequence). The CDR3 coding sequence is TGTGCCAGCAATCCGGGACAGTCCTACGAGCAGTACTTC. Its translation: CASNPGQSYEQYF. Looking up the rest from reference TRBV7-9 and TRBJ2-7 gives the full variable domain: DTGVSQNPRHKITKRGQNVTFRCDPISEHNRLYWYRQTLGQGPEFLTYFQNEAQLEKSRLLSDRFSAERPKGSFSTLEIQRTEQGDSAMYLCASNPGQSYEQYFGPGTRLTVT.

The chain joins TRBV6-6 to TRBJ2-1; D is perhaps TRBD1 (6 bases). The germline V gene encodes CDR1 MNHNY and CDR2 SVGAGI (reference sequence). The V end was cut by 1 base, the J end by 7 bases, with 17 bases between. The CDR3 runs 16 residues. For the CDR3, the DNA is TGTGCCAGCAGTTACTTATCAGGGGCTTGGGGGAATGAGCAGTTCTTC. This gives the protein CASSYLSGAWGNEQFF.

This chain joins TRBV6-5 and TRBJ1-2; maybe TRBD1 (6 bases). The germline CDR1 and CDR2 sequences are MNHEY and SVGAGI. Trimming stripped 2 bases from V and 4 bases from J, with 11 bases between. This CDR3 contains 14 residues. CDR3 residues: CASSYRGLGYGYTF. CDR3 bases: TGTGCCAGCAGTTACAGGGGGTTGGGCTATGGCTACACCTTC.

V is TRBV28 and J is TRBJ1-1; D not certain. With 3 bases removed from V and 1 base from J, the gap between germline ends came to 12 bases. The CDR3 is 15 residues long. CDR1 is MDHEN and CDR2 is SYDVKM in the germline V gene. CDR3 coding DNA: TGTGCCAGCAGTTTCTCATCCGGAGAGAACACTGAAGCTTTCTTT. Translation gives CASSFSSGENTEAFF.

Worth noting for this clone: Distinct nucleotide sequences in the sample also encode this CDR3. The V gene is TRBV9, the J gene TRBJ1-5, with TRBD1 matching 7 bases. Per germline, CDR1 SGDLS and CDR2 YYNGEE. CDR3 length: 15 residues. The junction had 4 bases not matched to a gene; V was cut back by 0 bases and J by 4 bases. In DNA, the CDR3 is TGTGCCAGCAGCGTAGAGGGACAGAGAAATCAGCCCCAGCATTTT. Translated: CASSVEGQRNQPQHF. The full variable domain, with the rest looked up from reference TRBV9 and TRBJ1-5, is DSGVTQTPKHLITATGQRVTLRCSPRSGDLSVYWYQQSLDQGLQFLIQYYNGEERAKGNILERFSAQQFPDLHSELNLSSLELGDSALYFCASSVEGQRNQPQHFGDGTRLSIL.

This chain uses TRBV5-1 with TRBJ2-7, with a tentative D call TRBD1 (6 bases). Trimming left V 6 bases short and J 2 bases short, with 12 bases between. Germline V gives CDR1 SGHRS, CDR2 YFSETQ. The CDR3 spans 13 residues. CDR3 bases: TGCGCCAGCACCGGGACAAAAGCCTACGAGCAGTACTTC. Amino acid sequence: CASTGTKAYEQYF. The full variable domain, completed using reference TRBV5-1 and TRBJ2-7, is KAGVTQTPRYLIKTRGQQVTLSCSPISGHRSVSWYQQTPGQGLQFLFEYFSETQRNKGNFPGRFSGRQFSNSRSEMNVSTLELGDSALYLCASTGTKAYEQYFGPGTRLTVT.

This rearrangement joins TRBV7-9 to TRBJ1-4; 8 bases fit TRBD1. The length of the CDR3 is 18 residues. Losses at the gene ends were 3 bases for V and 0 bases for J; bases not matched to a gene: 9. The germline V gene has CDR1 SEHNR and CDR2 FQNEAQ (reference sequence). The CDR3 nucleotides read TGTGCCAGCAGCTTTACCGGGACAGGTTTTGCAACTAATGAAAAACTGTTTTTT. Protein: CASSFTGTGFATNEKLFF.

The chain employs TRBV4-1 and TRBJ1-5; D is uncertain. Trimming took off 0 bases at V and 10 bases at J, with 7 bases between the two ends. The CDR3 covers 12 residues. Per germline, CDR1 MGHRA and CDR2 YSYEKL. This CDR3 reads CASSQERGPQHF. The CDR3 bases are TGCGCCAGCAGCCAAGAGCGGGGACCCCAGCATTTT.

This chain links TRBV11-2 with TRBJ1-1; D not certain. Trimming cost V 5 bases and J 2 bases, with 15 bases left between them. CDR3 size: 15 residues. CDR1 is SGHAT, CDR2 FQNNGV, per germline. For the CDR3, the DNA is TGTGCCAGCAGCCCCCGCGCGGGTCCAAACACTGAAGCTTTCTTT. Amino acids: CASSPRAGPNTEAFF.

CDR3 protein: CASSLEVGGLYGYTF. As DNA, the CDR3 is TGTGCCAGCAGTTTAGAAGTAGGGGGCCTCTATGGCTACACCTTC. This sequence joins TRBV27 and TRBJ1-2, with 7 bases that match TRBD1. The CDR3 runs to 15 residues. Looked up from germline, CDR1 is MNHEY and CDR2 is SMNVEV (reference sequence). J gave up 4 bases and V 2 bases, and 7 bases lay outside the gene matches.

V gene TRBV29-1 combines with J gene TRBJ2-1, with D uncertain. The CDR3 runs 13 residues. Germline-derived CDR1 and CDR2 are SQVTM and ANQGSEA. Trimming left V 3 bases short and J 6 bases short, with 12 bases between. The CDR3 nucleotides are TGCAGCGTTGACAGAGCGCGTGGCAATGAGCAGTTCTTC. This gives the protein CSVDRARGNEQFF.

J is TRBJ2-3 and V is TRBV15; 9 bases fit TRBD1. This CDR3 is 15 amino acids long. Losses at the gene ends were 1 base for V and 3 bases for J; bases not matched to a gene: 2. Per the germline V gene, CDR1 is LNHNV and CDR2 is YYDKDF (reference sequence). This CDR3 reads CATSRGTGVTDTQYF. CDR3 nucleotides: TGTGCCACCAGCAGAGGGACAGGGGTAACAGATACGCAGTATTTT.

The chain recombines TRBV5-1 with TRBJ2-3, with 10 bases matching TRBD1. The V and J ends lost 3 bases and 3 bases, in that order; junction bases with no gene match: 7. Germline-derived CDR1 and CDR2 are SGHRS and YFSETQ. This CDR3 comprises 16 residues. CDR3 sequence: CASSSYPGQGTDTQYF. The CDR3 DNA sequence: TGCGCCAGCAGCTCTTACCCGGGACAGGGGACAGATACGCAGTATTTT.

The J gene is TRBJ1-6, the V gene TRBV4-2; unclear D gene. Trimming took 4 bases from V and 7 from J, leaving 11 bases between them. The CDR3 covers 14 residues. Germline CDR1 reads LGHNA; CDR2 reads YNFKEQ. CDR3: CASSLDTSNSPLHF. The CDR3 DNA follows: TGTGCCAGCAGCCTCGACACTTCAAATTCACCCCTCCACTTT.

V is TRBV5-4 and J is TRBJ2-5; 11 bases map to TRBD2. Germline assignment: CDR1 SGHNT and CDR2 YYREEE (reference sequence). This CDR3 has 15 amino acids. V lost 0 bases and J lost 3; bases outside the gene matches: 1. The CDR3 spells CASSLVAGGEETQYF. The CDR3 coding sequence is TGTGCCAGCAGCTTGGTAGCGGGGGGGGAAGAGACCCAGTACTTC.

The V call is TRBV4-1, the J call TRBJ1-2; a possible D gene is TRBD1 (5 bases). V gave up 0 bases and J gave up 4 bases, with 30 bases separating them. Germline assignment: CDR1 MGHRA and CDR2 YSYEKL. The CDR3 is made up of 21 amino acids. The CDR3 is CASSQESLAFQDNQPGYGYTF. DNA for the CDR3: TGCGCCAGCAGCCAAGAATCCTTAGCTTTCCAGGACAATCAGCCGGGCTATGGCTACACCTTC.

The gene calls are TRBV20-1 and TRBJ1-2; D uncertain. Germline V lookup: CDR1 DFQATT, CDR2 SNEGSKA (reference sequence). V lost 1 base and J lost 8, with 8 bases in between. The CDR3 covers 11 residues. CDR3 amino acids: CSARASLGYTF. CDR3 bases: TGCAGTGCTAGAGCGAGTCTAGGCTACACCTTC.

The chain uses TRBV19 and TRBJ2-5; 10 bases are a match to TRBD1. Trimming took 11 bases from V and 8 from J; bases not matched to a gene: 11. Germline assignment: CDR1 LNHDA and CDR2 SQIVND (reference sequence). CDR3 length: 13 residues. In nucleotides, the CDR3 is TGTGCCTGCCGGGACAGGGGAAAGAGTACCCAGTACTTC. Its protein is CACRDRGKSTQYF.